Below, 30 T cell receptor beta chains from the same sample are listed, as sequenced in a study of cytomegalovirus exposure and HLA in healthy donors. The primer mix had 60 Vbeta and 13 Jbeta primers. This table comes from immunoSEQ multiplex PCR, and its TCRdb copy is limited to in-frame clones, with some not included. This table has about 100,000 clones, around 60% appearing once. Sequenced sample: PBMCs. The receptors here all came from a man aged 25 to 40 in good health and CMV-seropositive.

The CDR3 region is CASRRTRNEKLFF. The CDR3 nucleotides read TGTGCCAGCAGGAGAACCCGGAATGAAAAACTGTTTTTT. J is TRBJ1-4 and V is TRBV6-5; D not resolved. This CDR3 is 13 amino acids long. With 6 bases removed from V and 5 bases from J, the gap between germline ends came to 10 bases. The germline V gene has CDR1 MNHEY and CDR2 SVGAGI.

This clone was found a few times. This sequence joins TRBV7-9 and TRBJ1-2, with D perhaps TRBD1 (5 bases). CDR1 and CDR2 (germline): SEHNR, FQNEAQ (reference sequence). The CDR3 has 12 amino acids. The V end lost 5 bases, the J end lost 3 bases, and 7 bases lay between the germline ends. CDR3 amino acids: CASSGADYGYTF. CDR3 coding DNA: TGTGCCAGCAGCGGGGCAGACTATGGCTACACCTTC. Supplemented by reference TRBV7-9 and TRBJ1-2, the full variable domain reads DTGVSQNPRHKITKRGQNVTFRCDPISEHNRLYWYRQTLGQGPEFLTYFQNEAQLEKSRLLSDRFSAERPKGSFSTLEIQRTEQGDSAMYLCASSGADYGYTFGSGTRLTVV.

This clone was detected only once. The chain recombines TRBV5-1 with TRBJ2-5; D is ambiguous. The germline gives CDR1 SGHRS, CDR2 YFSETQ. The germline V and J ends were trimmed by 4 bases and 5 bases, with 12 bases remaining between them. The CDR3 has 13 residues. CDR3 amino acids: CASSALTEETQYF. CDR3 coding DNA: TGCGCCAGCAGCGCCCTGACGGAGGAGACCCAGTACTTC.

The CDR3 sequence: CARTAAGSYEQYF. The DNA of the CDR3 is TGTGCCAGAACCGCGGCGGGATCCTACGAGCAGTACTTC. This chain joins TRBV2 and TRBJ2-7; weak D call: TRBD2 (6 bases). The V gene's germline CDR1 is SNHLY and CDR2 FYNNEI. Trimming shortened V by 9 bases and J by 1 base, and 13 bases separated the two germline ends. The CDR3 covers 13 residues.

V is TRBV27 and J is TRBJ2-3; 8 nucleotides match TRBD2. Trimming removed 2 bases from V and 0 bases from J; junction bases left unmatched: 7. Germline CDR1 reads MNHEY; CDR2 reads SMNVEV (reference sequence). CDR3 length equals 17 residues. CDR3: CASSLNRASGSTDTQYF. The CDR3, as DNA: TGTGCCAGCAGTTTAAATCGGGCTAGCGGGAGCACAGATACGCAGTATTTT.

The rearrangement links TRBV23-1 to TRBJ1-2; D gene uncertain. TRBV23-1 is an ORF; its function is uncertain. V was shortened by 0 bases and J by 4 bases, with 9 bases between the two germline ends. The length of the CDR3 is 14 residues. CDR3 DNA: TGCGCCAGCAGTCAATCCACGTACAGCTATGGCTACACCTTC. This gives the protein CASSQSTYSYGYTF.

The rearrangement joins TRBV27 to TRBJ1-2; 8 bases are a match to TRBD1. Germline V gene data show CDR1 as MNHEY and CDR2 as SMNVEV (reference sequence). The CDR3 length is 14 residues. J was trimmed by 4 bases and V by 6 bases; bases with no gene match: 7. CDR3 sequence (DNA): TGTGCCAGCAGCCTGACAGGGGCCCTCTATGGCTACACCTTC. Its translation is CASSLTGALYGYTF.

This clone was detected only a few times. This chain uses TRBV12-5 with TRBJ1-2; 8 nucleotides agree with TRBD1. The CDR3 extends over 17 amino acids. V dropped 1 base and J dropped 4; count of bases not matched to a gene: 11. Germline values: CDR1 LGHNT, CDR2 FRNRAP. In DNA form, the CDR3 reads TGTGCTAGTGGTTTGGAGACCCCCGGGACAGGCCGCTATGGCTACACCTTC. The encoded protein is CASGLETPGTGRYGYTF.

This clone was counted between two and nine times. The chain is built from TRBV5-4 and TRBJ2-5, with TRBD2 as a possible D gene (6 bases). This CDR3 contains 13 residues. Germline-derived CDR1 and CDR2 are SGHNT and YYREEE (reference sequence). Between the trimmed V and J ends, which lost 4 bases and 5 bases, there was a span of 12 bases. CDR3 DNA sequence: TGTGCCAGCAGCGGGGGGTTATCCGAGACCCAGTACTTC. Translation: CASSGGLSETQYF.

The chain employs TRBV5-6 and TRBJ1-5; D perhaps matches TRBD1 (5 bases). V lost 3 bases to trimming and J lost 6 bases, with 19 bases between them. Germline values: CDR1 SGHDT, CDR2 YYEEEE. The CDR3 has 16 amino acids. DNA of the CDR3: TGTGCCAGCAGCTCGGGGGTCCACATAATTGGTCAGCCCCAGCATTTT. It encodes CASSSGVHIIGQPQHF.

Regarding this clone: The junction does not match germline at one end; this may be a read error. This chain uses TRBV7-9 with TRBJ1-3, with unresolved D. The CDR3 runs to 17 residues. CDR1 and CDR2 from the germline V gene are SEHNR and FQNEAQ (reference sequence). The CDR3 region is CSSSSDAGSGRGNTIYF. The CDR3, as DNA: TGTTCCAGCAGCTCCGACGCCGGGTCCGGGAGGGGAAACACCATATATTTT.

A few counts support this clone. This sequence joins TRBV5-4 and TRBJ2-3; 9 positions agree with TRBD2. The V segment lost 4 bases and the J segment 2 bases; nucleotides outside the gene matches: 8. This CDR3 has 16 amino acids. Germline V gene lookup returns CDR1 SGHNT and CDR2 YYREEE (reference sequence). CDR3 loop: CASSLGGGGATDTQYF. The CDR3 DNA reads as TGTGCCAGCAGCCTTGGGGGCGGGGGGGCCACAGATACGCAGTATTTT.

The V call is TRBV12-5, the J call TRBJ1-2, with a tentative D call TRBD1 (5 bases). CDR3 length equals 14 residues. CDR1 and CDR2 from the germline V gene are LGHNT and FRNRAP. V lost 4 bases and J 3 bases, leaving 12 bases between the germline ends. This chain's CDR3 is CASGSLQGYYGYTF. In DNA form, the CDR3 reads TGTGCTAGTGGTTCCCTCCAGGGTTACTATGGCTACACCTTC.

The V call is TRBV15, the J call TRBJ1-5, with D perhaps matching TRBD1 (6 bases). The CDR3 length is 14 residues. The germline V gene encodes CDR1 LNHNV and CDR2 YYDKDF (reference sequence). Trimming took off 8 bases at V and 2 bases at J, with 13 bases between the two ends. CDR3 protein: CATGPGDGNQPQHF. The CDR3 DNA reads as TGTGCCACCGGGCCAGGGGACGGCAATCAGCCCCAGCATTTT.

This chain links TRBV11-3 with TRBJ1-1; D perhaps matches TRBD1 (5 bases). Per germline, CDR1 SGHNT and CDR2 YENEEA. V was cut by 1 base and J by 4 bases, with 13 bases left in between. The CDR3 loop spans 15 amino acids. CDR3 protein: CASSLGGRVGTEAFF. The CDR3 DNA reads TGTGCCAGCAGCTTAGGAGGCAGGGTGGGCACTGAAGCTTTCTTT.

The chain is built from TRBV5-1 and TRBJ2-3; possible D gene TRBD1, 7 bases. The CDR3 extends over 14 amino acids. The V gene lost 3 bases and the J gene lost 4 bases, with 12 bases spanning the gap. Per the germline V gene, CDR1 is SGHRS and CDR2 is YFSETQ. The CDR3: CASSWAGQSDTQYF. The CDR3 region has the DNA TGCGCCAGCAGCTGGGCGGGACAGTCAGATACGCAGTATTTT.

The chain joins TRBV4-1 to TRBJ1-5; D not certain. V gave up 6 bases and J gave up 0 bases, with 6 bases separating them. The CDR3 is 13 residues long. Germline CDR1 and CDR2: MGHRA and YSYEKL. The CDR3 DNA follows: TGCGCCAGCAGTATAGATAGCAATCAGCCCCAGCATTTT. Encoded protein: CASSIDSNQPQHF.

This clone turned up a few times. The chain employs TRBV9 and TRBJ1-2, with 10 bases aligning to TRBD1. Germline V gene sequence: CDR1 SGDLS, CDR2 YYNGEE. This CDR3 has 17 residues. The V gene end was trimmed by 3 bases and the J gene end by 0 bases; junction bases not matched to a gene: 8. The DNA of the CDR3 is TGTGCCAGCAGCGAAAGCCGGGACAGGGGAACTAACTATGGCTACACCTTC. Translation gives CASSESRDRGTNYGYTF. Complete variable domain (other parts from reference TRBV9 and TRBJ1-2): DSGVTQTPKHLITATGQRVTLRCSPRSGDLSVYWYQQSLDQGLQFLIQYYNGEERAKGNILERFSAQQFPDLHSELNLSSLELGDSALYFCASSESRDRGTNYGYTFGSGTRLTVV.

This clone occurred a few times. This chain connects TRBV6-5 to TRBJ1-1; D gene ambiguous. The CDR3 consists of 14 residues. Germline CDR1 and CDR2: MNHEY and SVGAGI. Trimming pared 0 bases from V and 1 base from J, leaving 6 bases between. The CDR3 region has the DNA TGTGCCAGCAGTTACTCGCGGTGGAACACTGAAGCTTTCTTT. Amino acid sequence: CASSYSRWNTEAFF.

The chain employs TRBV4-1 and TRBJ2-3, with no clear D. This CDR3 contains 14 residues. Between the trimmed V and J ends, which lost 4 bases and 5 bases, there was a span of 13 bases. Germline CDR1 is MGHRA and CDR2 is YSYEKL. CDR3 residues: CASSRSLIEDTQYF. The CDR3 DNA reads TGCGCCAGCAGCCGTAGTCTTATTGAAGATACGCAGTATTTT.

The J gene is TRBJ2-5, the V gene TRBV5-1; D is possibly TRBD2 (6 bases). Trimming removed 1 base at V and 5 bases at J, with 12 bases between. Germline V lookup: CDR1 SGHRS, CDR2 YFSETQ. CDR3 length: 14 residues. The CDR3 DNA follows: TGCGCCAGCAGCTTGATGGAGGGAAGGGAGACCCAGTACTTC. Its protein product is CASSLMEGRETQYF.

This clone was counted between two and nine times. The chain uses TRBV19 and TRBJ1-2, with D perhaps matching TRBD1 (6 bases). This CDR3 has 12 residues. In germline, CDR1 is LNHDA, CDR2 SQIVND (reference sequence). V lost 8 bases to trimming and J lost 7 bases, with 14 bases between them. This CDR3 is CASHQQGSGYTF. The DNA of the CDR3 is TGTGCCAGTCATCAGCAGGGGTCTGGCTACACCTTC.

This clone was seen more than once but under ten times. The chain uses TRBV30 and TRBJ1-2, with 9 nucleotides matching TRBD1. J gave up 2 bases and V 3 bases, and 4 bases lay outside the gene matches. Germline V CDR1 and CDR2: GTSNPN, SVGIG (reference sequence). This CDR3 contains 14 residues. Here the CDR3 DNA reads TGTGCCTGGAGGATACAGGGGGCGAACTATGGCTACACCTTC. Amino acid sequence: CAWRIQGANYGYTF.

The V gene is TRBV19, the J gene TRBJ1-6, with 7 bases that match TRBD1. There are 13 residues in the CDR3. In germline, CDR1 is LNHDA, CDR2 SQIVND (reference sequence). Unmatched junction bases numbered 4, after V lost 8 bases and J lost 6 bases. Written as DNA, the CDR3 is TGTGCCAGTTCGACAGGGAGTAATTCACCCCTCCACTTT. This encodes CASSTGSNSPLHF.

The rearrangement uses TRBV4-2 and TRBJ2-2; D may be TRBD1 (6 bases). This CDR3 spans 13 amino acids. The germline CDR1 and CDR2 sequences are LGHNA and YNFKEQ. The V and J ends lost 4 bases and 7 bases respectively, with 10 bases between them. In DNA form, the CDR3 reads TGTGCCAGCAGCCCACAGGGTAACGGGGAGCTGTTTTTT. It is translated as CASSPQGNGELFF.

This clone was found a few times. The chain links TRBV4-1 to TRBJ2-4, with D tentatively TRBD2 (5 bases). Trimming removed 0 bases from V and 9 bases from J, with 15 bases in between. This CDR3 has 15 residues. Germline V gene data show CDR1 as MGHRA and CDR2 as YSYEKL. CDR3 DNA: TGCGCCAGCAGCCAAGATGGAGGCAGCACGGGCATTCAGTACTTC. It encodes CASSQDGGSTGIQYF.

V gene TRBV19 combines with J gene TRBJ2-7; 7 positions match TRBD1. Losses at the gene ends were 1 base for V and 3 bases for J; bases not matched to a gene: 3. The germline V gene has CDR1 LNHDA and CDR2 SQIVND (reference sequence). The CDR3 contains 14 residues. CDR3 amino acids: CASSIVWDSYEQYF. In nucleotides, the CDR3 is TGTGCCAGTAGTATAGTTTGGGACAGCTACGAGCAGTACTTC.

The rearrangement links TRBV6-1 to TRBJ2-7; 7 bases are shared with TRBD1. Germline V gives CDR1 MNHNS, CDR2 SASEGT. The junction had 10 bases not matched to a gene; V was cut back by 7 bases and J by 4 bases. The CDR3 spans 14 residues. Written as DNA, the CDR3 is TGTGCCAGCATGATTATAGGGGGCGAGTACGAGCAGTACTTC. It translates to CASMIIGGEYEQYF.

The chain combines TRBV7-8 with TRBJ2-2, with TRBD2 identical over 13 bases. V dropped 0 bases and J dropped 0; count of bases not matched to a gene: 7. The germline V gene has CDR1 SGHVS and CDR2 FQNEAQ. This CDR3 comprises 20 residues. Here the CDR3 reads CASSLALAGGHKANTGELFF. Here the CDR3 DNA reads TGTGCCAGCAGCTTAGCACTAGCGGGGGGGCATAAGGCGAACACCGGGGAGCTGTTTTTT.

This clone turned up a few times. The CDR3 spells CASSGPTENYGYTF. CDR3 coding DNA: TGTGCCAGCAGTGGACCGACAGAGAACTATGGCTACACCTTC. This chain joins TRBV6-6 and TRBJ1-2; a weak D match, TRBD1 (5 bases). CDR1 and CDR2 (germline): MNHNY, SVGAGI (reference sequence). V lost 5 bases and J lost 2, with 12 bases in between. CDR3 length: 14 residues.